This TCR beta chain was recorded in a study of OX40 agonist ivuxolimab in advanced cancers. Libraries were prepared by immunoSEQ multiplex PCR; TCRdb keeps only in-frame clonotypes and omits some of them. Counted here are some 110,000 clones, about nine tenths occurring once; the ten biggest clones make up about 0.48%. Note on this clone: What it binds is unknown.

The CDR3 sequence is 15 residues long. V trimming: 6 bases; J trimming: 0 bases; junction bases outside the gene matches: 8. Per the germline V gene, CDR1 is MNHEY and CDR2 is SVGAGI. The study's findings and limits: Expansion of clones was among the lowest in partial responders at 0.1-3.0 mg/kg.

The chain recombines TRBV6-5 with TRBJ2-7; 7 nucleotides agree with TRBD1. The material was CD4+ or CD8+ T cells sorted from blood, obtained in a trial of the OX40 agonist ivuxolimab. This sequence was found in an adult with an advanced solid tumor such as melanoma, head and neck, liver or kidney cancer. CDR3 sequence: CASRKSGTVSYEQYF. Written as DNA, the CDR3 is TGTGCCAGCAGAAAGTCCGGGACAGTCTCCTACGAGCAGTACTTC.